The present T cell receptor beta chain was sequenced within a study of blood T cell repertoires in COVID-19. Looking at the study overall: COVID-19 samples collected from the United States, Italy and Spain covered acute and convalescent phases.

Per the study methods: Using reference gene primer amplification, nucleated cell counts were estimated. Clones were read by immunoSEQ multiplex PCR, and TCRdb kept only the in-frame ones, dropping some. V, J and clone size were drawn from that table, and D and trimming were deduced from the DNA. The data show approximately 300,000 clones, with around 88% seen just once and approximately 0.84% held by the top ten. The receptor's source is a man between 25 and 39 years old with acute or convalescent COVID-19. The specimen sequenced was peripheral blood.

CDR3 DNA: TGTGCCAGCAGTTACGACGGTGTAGCCTATGGCTACACCTTC. Encoded protein: CASSYDGVAYGYTF. This chain joins TRBV6-5 and TRBJ1-2; D ambiguous. Between the trimmed V and J ends, which lost 2 bases and 4 bases, there was a span of 11 bases. The CDR3 is 14 residues long. In germline, CDR1 is MNHEY, CDR2 SVGAGI.